This T cell receptor beta chain was identified during a study of radiotherapy plus CTLA-4 blockade in lung cancer. V was shortened by 2 bases and J by 7 bases, with 12 bases between the two germline ends. CDR3 length: 14 amino acids. The germline V gene encodes CDR1 LNHDA and CDR2 SQIVND (reference sequence). Clones were sequenced by immunoSEQ multiplex PCR, and TCRdb holds only the in-frame ones, with some missing. This sample has about 88,000 clones, with less than 80% found just once. Details on this clone: Its antigen is undetermined.

Treatment of patients with chemo-refractory metastatic non-small-cell lung cancer consisted of focal radiation plus CTLA-4 blockade with ipilimumab. Overall study findings and caveats: Strongest reported response predictors: early blood clone changes and post-radiation interferon-beta.

The origin of this receptor is a human donor with non-small cell lung cancer that progressed on radiotherapy plus ipilimumab. Sequenced here: peripheral blood, sampled from a patient treated with radiotherapy plus ipilimumab. The V call is TRBV19, the J call TRBJ1-5; D remains unclear. This CDR3 is CASSITGVGQPQHF. The CDR3 DNA follows: TGTGCCAGTAGTATAACGGGCGTCGGCCAGCCCCAGCATTTT.